The T cell receptor beta chain under discussion was sequenced for a study of post-analysis software for immune sequencing data. Study-level background: Progressive-relapsing, secondary progressive and relapsing-remitting multiple sclerosis were among the disease courses included.

A few counts support this clonotype. Its antigen is still unknown. Whole-study results and caveats: Those with multiple sclerosis, the patient group, showed significantly lower normalized Chao1 diversity than controls. Patients used a few TRBV segments, including TRBV5-6, TRBV5-1 and TRBV20-1, more often than controls.

cDNA libraries of TCR beta carried unique molecular identifiers. Yield was roughly 0.5 million cDNA molecules from 1 to 10 million T cells. TCRdb re-derived calls from the PCR reads in MiXCR, one entry per CDR3 protein. The table includes roughly 400,000 distinct CDR3 sequences, 30% to 40% detected once. Germline V lookup: CDR1 DFQATT, CDR2 SNEGSKA (reference sequence). The CDR3 covers 20 residues. V lost 3 bases, J lost 10 bases, and 38 bases lay in between. This receptor was identified in a girl aged 2-15 years with multiple sclerosis. Specimen: blood. The chain has TRBV20-1 and TRBJ2-3, with TRBD2 as a possible D gene (5 bases). This chain's CDR3 is CSASRALLPEGYAGFGAQYF. CDR3 nucleotide sequence: TGCAGTGCTAGCCGAGCACTCTTACCAGAGGGATACGCGGGTTTTGGTGCGCAGTATTTT.